This T cell receptor beta chain derives from a study of control samples from healthy donors and cancer patients (dated by TCRdb to the early 2020s). The CDR3 covers 14 residues, taking in both the cysteine and the phenylalanine. The entry retains the CDR3 DNA only, 42 bases that are in frame from base 1. The junction carries 8 bases between V and J, which are trimmed by 6 bases and 0 bases respectively. CDR1 and CDR2 are drawn from the germline V gene: SGHTA, FQGNSA. Library preparation used the immunoSEQ multiplex PCR assay. Not all clones reach the TCRdb copy of this immuneACCESS table, which keeps in-frame sequences only. Checked studies attribute under half of the gap to unresolved V genes and leave the rest unexplained. Within this sample are 95,000 to 130,000 clones, with over 90% of them counted one time only. The ten largest clones capture 2.6% of the sample. Points on this clone: Which antigen it targets is not known. No clone much larger than this one lies a single base away; base qualities are absent.

The clonotype was recovered from a man aged 25 to 40 in good health. The sample comprised blood. The chain is encoded by TRBV7-2 joined to TRBJ2-2; TRBD1 might be the D gene, on 6 matching bases. The nucleotide sequence is TGTGCCAGCAGGGCAGGGGCGAACACCGGGGAGCTGTTTTTT. Translated, it reads CASRAGANTGELFF.